This TCR beta chain was recorded in a study of regulatory T cells in long-lasting Graves disease. The wider study: Patients newly diagnosed with Graves' had been on antithyroid drugs for under 3 months.

The time point here: newly diagnosed GD, antithyroid drugs for less than 3 months. Isolated PBMC RNA provided the starting material for the TCR library. Combining iRepertoire HTBI primers with Arm-PCR of CDR3 regions, the authors built TCR beta libraries. One entry per CDR3 protein, called by TCRdb with MiXCR from the multiplex PCR reads. This sample has hundreds of thousands of distinct CDR3 sequences, with 16% found just once. This clonotype was seen only a few times. These data also featured in a second study, about T cells in Graves' hyperthyroidism and ophthalmopathy. In that study: TCR CDR3 regions were first amplified by RT-PCR with HTBI primers. Most thyroid clonotypes that were expanded above 0.001 also turned up in blood.

This specimen consisted of peripheral blood mononuclear cells (PBMCs), obtained at new diagnosis, from a patient treated with antithyroid drugs. The source of this sequence is a woman aged 25 to 39 with Graves disease.

CDR3 region: CASSPRNSGGTDTQYF. Written as DNA, the CDR3 is TGTGCCAGCTCACCGCGGAATAGCGGAGGCACAGATACGCAGTATTTT. This rearrangement joins TRBV18 to TRBJ2-3; D may be TRBD2 (6 bases). Germline-derived CDR1 and CDR2 are KGHSH and LQKENI. Trimming took off 3 bases at V and 1 base at J, with 14 bases between the two ends. CDR3 length equals 16 residues. Looking up the rest from reference TRBV18 and TRBJ2-3 gives the full variable domain: NAGVMQNPRHLVRRRGQEARLRCSPMKGHSHVYWYRQLPEEGLKFMVYLQKENIIDESGMPKERFSAEFPKEGPSILRIQQVVRGDSAAYFCASSPRNSGGTDTQYFGPGTRLTVL.